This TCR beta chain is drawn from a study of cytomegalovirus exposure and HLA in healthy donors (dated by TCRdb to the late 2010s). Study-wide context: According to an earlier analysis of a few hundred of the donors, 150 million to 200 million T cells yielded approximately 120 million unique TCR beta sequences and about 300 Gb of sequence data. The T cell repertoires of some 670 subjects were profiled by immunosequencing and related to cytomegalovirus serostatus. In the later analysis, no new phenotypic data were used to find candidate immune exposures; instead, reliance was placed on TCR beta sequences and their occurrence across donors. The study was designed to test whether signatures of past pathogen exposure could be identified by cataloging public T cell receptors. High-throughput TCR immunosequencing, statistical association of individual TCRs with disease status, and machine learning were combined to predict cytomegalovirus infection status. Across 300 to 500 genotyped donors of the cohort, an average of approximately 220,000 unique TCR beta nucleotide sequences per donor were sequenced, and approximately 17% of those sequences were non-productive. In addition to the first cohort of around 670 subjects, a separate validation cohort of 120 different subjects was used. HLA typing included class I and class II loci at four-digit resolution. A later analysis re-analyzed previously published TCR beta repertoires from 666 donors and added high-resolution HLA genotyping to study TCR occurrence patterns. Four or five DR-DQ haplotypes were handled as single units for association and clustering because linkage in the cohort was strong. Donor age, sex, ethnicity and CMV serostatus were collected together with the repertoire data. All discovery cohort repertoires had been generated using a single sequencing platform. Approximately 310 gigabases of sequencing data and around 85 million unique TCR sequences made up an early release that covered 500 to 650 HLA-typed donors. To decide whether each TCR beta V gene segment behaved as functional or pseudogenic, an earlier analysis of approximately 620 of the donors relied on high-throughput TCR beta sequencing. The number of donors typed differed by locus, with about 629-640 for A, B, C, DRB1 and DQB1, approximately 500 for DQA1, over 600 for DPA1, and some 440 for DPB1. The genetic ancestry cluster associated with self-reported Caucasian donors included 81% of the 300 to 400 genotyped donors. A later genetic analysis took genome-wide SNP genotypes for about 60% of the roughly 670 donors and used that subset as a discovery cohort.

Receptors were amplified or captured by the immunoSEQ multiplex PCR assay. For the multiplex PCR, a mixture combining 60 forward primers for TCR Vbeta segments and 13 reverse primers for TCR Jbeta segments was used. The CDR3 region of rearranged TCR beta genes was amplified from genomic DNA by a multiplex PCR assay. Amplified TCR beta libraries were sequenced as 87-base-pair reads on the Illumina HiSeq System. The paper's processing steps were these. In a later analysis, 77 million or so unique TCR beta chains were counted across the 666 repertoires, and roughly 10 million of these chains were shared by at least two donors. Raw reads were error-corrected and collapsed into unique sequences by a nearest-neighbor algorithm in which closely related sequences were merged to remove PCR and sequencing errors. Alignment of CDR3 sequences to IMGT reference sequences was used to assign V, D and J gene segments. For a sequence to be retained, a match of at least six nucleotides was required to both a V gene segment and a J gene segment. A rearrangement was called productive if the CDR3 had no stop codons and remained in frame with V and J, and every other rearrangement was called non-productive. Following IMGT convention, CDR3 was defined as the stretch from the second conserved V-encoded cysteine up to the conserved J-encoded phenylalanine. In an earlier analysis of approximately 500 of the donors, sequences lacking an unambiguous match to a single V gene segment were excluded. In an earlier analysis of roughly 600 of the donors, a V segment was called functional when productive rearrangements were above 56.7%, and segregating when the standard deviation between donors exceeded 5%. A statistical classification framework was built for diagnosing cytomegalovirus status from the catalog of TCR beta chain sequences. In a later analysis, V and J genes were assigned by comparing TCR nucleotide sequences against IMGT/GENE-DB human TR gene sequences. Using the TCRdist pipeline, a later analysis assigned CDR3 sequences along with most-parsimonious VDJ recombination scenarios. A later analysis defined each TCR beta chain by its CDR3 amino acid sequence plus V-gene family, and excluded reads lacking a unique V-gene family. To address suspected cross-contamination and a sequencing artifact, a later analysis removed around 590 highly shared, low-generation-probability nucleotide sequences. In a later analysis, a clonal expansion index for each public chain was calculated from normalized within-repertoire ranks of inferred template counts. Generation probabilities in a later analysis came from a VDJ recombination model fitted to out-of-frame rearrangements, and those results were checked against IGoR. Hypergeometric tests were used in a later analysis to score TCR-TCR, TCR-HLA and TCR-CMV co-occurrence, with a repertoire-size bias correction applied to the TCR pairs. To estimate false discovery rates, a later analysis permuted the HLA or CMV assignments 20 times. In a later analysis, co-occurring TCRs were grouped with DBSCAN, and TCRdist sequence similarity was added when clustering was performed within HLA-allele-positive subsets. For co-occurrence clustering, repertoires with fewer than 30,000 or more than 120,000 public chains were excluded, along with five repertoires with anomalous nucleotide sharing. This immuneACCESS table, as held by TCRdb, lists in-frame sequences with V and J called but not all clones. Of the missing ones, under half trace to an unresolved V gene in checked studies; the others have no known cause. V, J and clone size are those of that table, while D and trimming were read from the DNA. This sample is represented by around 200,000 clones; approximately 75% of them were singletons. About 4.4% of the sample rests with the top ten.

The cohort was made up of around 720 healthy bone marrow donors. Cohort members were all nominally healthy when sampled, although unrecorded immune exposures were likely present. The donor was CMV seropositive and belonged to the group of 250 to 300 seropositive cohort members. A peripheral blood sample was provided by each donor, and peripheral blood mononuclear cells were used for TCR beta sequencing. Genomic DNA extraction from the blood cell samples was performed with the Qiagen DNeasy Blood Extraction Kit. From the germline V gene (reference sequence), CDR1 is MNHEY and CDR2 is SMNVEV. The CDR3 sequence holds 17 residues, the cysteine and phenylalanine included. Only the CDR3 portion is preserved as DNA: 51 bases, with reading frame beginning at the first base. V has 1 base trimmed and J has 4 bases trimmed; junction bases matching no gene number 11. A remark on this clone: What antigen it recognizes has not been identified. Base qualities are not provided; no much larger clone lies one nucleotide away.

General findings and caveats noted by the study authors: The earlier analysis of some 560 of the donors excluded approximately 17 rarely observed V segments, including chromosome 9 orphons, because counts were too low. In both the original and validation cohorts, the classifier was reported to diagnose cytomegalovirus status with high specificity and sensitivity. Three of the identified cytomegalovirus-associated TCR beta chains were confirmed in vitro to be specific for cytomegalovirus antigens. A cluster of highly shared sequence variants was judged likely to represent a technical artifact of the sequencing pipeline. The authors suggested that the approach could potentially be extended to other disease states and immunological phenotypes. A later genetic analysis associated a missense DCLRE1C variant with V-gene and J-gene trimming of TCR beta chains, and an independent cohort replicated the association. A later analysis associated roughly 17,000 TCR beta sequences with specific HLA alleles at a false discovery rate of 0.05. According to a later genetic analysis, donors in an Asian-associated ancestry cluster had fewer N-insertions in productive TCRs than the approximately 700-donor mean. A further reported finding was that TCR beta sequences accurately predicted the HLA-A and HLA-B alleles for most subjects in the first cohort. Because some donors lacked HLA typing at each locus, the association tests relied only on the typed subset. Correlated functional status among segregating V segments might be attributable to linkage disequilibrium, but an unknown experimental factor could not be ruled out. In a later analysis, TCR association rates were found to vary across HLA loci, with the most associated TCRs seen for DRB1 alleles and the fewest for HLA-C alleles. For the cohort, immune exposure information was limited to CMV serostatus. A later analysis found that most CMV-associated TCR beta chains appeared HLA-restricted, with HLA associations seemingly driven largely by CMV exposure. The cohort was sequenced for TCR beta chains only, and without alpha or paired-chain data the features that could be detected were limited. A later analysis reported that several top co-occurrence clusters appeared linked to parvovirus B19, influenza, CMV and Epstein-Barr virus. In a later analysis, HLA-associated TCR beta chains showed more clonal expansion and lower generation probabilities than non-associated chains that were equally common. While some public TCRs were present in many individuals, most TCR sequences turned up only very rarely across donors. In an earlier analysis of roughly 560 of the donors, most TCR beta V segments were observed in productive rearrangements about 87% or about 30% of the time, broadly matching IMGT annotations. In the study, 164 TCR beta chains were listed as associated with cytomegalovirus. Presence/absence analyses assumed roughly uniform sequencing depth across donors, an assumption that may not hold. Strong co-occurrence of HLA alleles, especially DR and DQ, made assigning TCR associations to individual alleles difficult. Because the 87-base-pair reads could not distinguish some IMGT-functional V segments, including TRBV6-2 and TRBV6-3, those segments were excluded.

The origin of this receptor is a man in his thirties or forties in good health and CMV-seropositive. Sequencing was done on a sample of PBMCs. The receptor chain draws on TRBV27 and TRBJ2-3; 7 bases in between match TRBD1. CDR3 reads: CASSLWGTARPSDTQYF. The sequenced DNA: TGTGCCAGCAGTTTATGGGGGACAGCTCGGCCTTCAGATACGCAGTATTTT.